This TCR beta chain was profiled in a study of cytomegalovirus exposure and HLA in healthy donors. Study observations and caveats: Segments of the TCR beta V type were, in most cases, productive about 90% or about 30% of the time in an earlier analysis. Several of the most significant clusters appeared linked to common viral pathogens, based on a later analysis.

With regard to this clone: The antigen is unknown.

Primers included in the PCR were 60 Vbeta and 13 Jbeta primers. The protocol was immunoSEQ multiplex PCR, while the TCRdb copy is restricted to in-frame clones and leaves out a portion. Of around 33,000 clones in the sample, 44% were seen once. CDR3 size: 15 residues. CDR1 GTSNPN and CDR2 SVGIG come from the germline V gene (reference sequence). V dropped 3 bases and J dropped 5; count of bases not matched to a gene: 7. The sequencing input was PBMCs. The V call is TRBV30, the J call TRBJ1-4; 9 bases are a match to TRBD1. The clonotype originates from a woman aged 45-65 years in good health and CMV-seronegative. CDR3 protein: CAWRPKTGGNEKLFF. The CDR3 coding sequence is TGTGCCTGGAGACCGAAGACAGGGGGGAATGAAAAACTGTTTTTT.